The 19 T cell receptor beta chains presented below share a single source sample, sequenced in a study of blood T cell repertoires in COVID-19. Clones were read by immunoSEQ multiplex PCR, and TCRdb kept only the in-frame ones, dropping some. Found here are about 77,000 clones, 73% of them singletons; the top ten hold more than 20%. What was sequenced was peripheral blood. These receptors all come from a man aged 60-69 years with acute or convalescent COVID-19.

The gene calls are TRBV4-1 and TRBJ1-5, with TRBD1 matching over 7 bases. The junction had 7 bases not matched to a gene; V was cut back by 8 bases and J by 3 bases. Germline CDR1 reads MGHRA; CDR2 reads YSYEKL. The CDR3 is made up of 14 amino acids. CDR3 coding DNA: TGCGCCAGCGCACCTGGGACAGACAATCAGCCCCAGCATTTT. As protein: CASAPGTDNQPQHF.

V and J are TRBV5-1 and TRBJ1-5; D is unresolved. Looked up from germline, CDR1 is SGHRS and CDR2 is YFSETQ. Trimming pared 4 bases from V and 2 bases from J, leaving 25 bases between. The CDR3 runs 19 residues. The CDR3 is CASSAHSNSGVRGNQPQHF. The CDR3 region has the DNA TGCGCCAGCAGCGCCCACAGTAATTCCGGGGTAAGGGGCAATCAGCCCCAGCATTTT.

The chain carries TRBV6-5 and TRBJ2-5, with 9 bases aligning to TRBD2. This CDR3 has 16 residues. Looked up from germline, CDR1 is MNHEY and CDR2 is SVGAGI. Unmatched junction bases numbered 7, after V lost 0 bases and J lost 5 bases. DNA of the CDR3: TGTGCCAGCAGTTACTCGGTTAGCGGGGGTGCTGAGACCCAGTACTTC. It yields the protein CASSYSVSGGAETQYF.

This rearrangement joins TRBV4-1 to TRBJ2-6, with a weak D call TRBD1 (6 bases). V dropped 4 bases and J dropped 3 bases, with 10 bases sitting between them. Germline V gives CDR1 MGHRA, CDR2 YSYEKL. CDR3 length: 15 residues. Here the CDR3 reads CASSRTGFGANVLTF. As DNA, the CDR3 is TGCGCCAGCAGCCGCACAGGGTTTGGGGCCAACGTCCTGACTTTC.

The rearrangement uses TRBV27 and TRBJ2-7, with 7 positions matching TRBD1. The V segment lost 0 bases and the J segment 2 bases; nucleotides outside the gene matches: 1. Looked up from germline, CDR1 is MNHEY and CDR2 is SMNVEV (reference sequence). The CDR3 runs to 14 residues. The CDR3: CASSLSRGTYEQYF. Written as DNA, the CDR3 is TGTGCCAGCAGTTTATCCAGGGGGACCTACGAGCAGTACTTC.

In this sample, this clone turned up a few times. CDR3: CASMEVAGGPRNEQFF. CDR3 nucleotides: TGTGCCAGCATGGAGGTAGCGGGAGGGCCTCGGAATGAGCAGTTCTTC. This sequence joins TRBV2 and TRBJ2-1, with 11 bases aligning to TRBD2. The CDR3 covers 16 residues. Germline V gene data show CDR1 as SNHLY and CDR2 as FYNNEI. The junction had 12 bases not matched to a gene; V was cut back by 7 bases and J by 7 bases.

The DNA for the CDR3 is TGTGCCAGCAGCCTAAGATCAGCGAGCGGGGAAGAGACCCAGTACTTC. Its protein product is CASSLRSASGEETQYF. V is TRBV14 and J is TRBJ2-5; 7 bases are a match to TRBD2. This CDR3 comprises 16 residues. Germline values: CDR1 SGHDN, CDR2 FVKESK. With 4 bases clipped from V and 3 bases from J, the junction kept 11 bases outside the gene matches. The full variable domain, with the rest looked up from reference TRBV14 and TRBJ2-5, is EAGVTQFPSHSVIEKGQTVTLRCDPISGHDNLYWYRRVMGKEIKFLLHFVKESKQDESGMPNNRFLAERTGGTYSTLKVQPAELEDSGVYFCASSLRSASGEETQYFGPGTRLLVL.

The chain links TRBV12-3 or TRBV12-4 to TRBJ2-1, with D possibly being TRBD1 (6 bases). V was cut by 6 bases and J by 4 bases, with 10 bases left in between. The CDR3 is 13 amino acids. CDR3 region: CASSYQGYNEQFF. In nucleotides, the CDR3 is TGTGCCAGCAGCTACCAGGGGTACAATGAGCAGTTCTTC.

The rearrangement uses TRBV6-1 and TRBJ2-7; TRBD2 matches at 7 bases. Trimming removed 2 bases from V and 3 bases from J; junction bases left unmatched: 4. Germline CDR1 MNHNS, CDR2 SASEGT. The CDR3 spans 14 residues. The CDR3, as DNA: TGTGCCAGCAGTGAAAGGTGGGGGGGCTACGAGCAGTACGTC. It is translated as CASSERWGGYEQYV.

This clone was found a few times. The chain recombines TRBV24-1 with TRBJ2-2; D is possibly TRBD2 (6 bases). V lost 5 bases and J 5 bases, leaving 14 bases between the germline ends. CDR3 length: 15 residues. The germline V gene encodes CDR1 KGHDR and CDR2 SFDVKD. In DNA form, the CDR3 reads TGTGCCACCAGTGGATCGACTAGTTTGACCGGGGAGCTGTTTTTT. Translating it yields CATSGSTSLTGELFF.

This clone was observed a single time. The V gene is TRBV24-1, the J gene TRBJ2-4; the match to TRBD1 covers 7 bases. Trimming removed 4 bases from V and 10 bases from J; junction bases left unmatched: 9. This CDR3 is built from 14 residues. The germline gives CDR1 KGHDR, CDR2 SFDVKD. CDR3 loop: CATSEADRLGIQYF. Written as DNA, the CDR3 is TGTGCCACCAGTGAGGCGGACAGGTTAGGGATTCAGTACTTC.

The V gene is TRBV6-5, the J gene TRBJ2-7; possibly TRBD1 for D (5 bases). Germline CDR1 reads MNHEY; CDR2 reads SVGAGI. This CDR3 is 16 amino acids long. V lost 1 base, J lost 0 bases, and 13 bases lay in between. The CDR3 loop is CASSYLYRCSSYEQYV. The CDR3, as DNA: TGTGCCAGCAGTTACTTGTACAGGTGTAGCTCCTACGAGCAGTACGTC.

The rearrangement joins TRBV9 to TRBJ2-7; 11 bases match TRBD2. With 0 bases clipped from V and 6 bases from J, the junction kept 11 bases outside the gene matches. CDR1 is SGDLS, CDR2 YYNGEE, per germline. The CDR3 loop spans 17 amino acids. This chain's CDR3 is CASSVGVAGGGSIEQYF. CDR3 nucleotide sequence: TGTGCCAGCAGCGTAGGGGTAGCGGGAGGGGGGTCGATCGAGCAGTACTTC.

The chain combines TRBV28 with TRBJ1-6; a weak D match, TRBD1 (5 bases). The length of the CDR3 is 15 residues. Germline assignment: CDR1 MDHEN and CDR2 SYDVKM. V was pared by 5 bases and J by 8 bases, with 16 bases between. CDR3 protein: CASSTDGGTDSPLHF. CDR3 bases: TGTGCCAGCAGTACTGACGGGGGTACGGATTCACCCCTCCACTTT.

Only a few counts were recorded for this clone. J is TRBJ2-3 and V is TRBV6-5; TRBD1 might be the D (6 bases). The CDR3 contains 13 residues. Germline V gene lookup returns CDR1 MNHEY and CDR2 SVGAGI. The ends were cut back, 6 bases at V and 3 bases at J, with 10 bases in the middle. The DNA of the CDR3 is TGTGCCAGCAGAGACACAGGGACAGATACGCAGTATTTT. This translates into CASRDTGTDTQYF.

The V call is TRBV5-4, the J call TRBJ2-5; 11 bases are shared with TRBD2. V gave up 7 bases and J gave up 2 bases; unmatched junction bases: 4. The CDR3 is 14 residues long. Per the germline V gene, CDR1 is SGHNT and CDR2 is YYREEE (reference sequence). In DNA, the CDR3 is TGTGCCAGCCATAGCGGGGGGGCTCAAGAGACCCAGTACTTC. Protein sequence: CASHSGGAQETQYF.

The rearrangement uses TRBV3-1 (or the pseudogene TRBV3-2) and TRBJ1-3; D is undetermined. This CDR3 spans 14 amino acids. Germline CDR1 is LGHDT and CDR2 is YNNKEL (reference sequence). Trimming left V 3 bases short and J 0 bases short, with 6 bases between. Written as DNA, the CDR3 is TGTGCCAGCAGCCAGGCCTTCTCTGGAAACACCATATATTTT. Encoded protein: CASSQAFSGNTIYF.

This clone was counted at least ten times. CDR3 loop: CASSLEDSSSTYEQYV. CDR3 nucleotides: TGTGCCAGCAGCTTGGAGGACAGTTCAAGCACCTACGAGCAGTACGTC. The V gene is TRBV5-4, the J gene TRBJ2-7; the D gene is possibly TRBD1 (6 bases). Germline CDR1 and CDR2: SGHNT and YYREEE (reference sequence). V was cut by 0 bases and J by 2 bases, with 15 bases left in between. The CDR3 runs 16 residues.

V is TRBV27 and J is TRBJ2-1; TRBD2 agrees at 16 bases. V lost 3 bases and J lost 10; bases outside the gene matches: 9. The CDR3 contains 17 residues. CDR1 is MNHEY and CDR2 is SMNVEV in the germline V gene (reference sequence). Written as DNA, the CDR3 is TGTGCCAGCAGTTTGGCCGGGACTAGCGGGGGGGCGGAGGAGCAGTTCTTC. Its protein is CASSLAGTSGGAEEQFF.